This TCR beta chain emerged from a study of T cell responses to AZD1222 COVID-19 vaccine. General study results and limits: Seropositive at baseline were only a handful of AZD1222 recipients. With dominance at 160-218 and 743-854, vaccine-associated CD4 TCRs spanned spike.

As concerns this clone: Its antigen remains unknown.

V was clipped by 2 bases and J by 10 bases, with 9 bases between them. This CDR3 comprises 13 residues. Germline-derived CDR1 and CDR2 are SGHAT and FQDESV (reference sequence). The repertoire was sequenced with immunoSEQ multiplex PCR; TCRdb's copy has only in-frame clones and lacks some. This table has roughly 100,000 clones, about 85% appearing once. This TCR was sampled from an adult in good health. The sample in question was peripheral blood, obtained on day 0 of AZD1222 vaccination. The chain employs TRBV11-1 and TRBJ1-6; D is unresolved. The DNA of the CDR3 is TGTGCCAGCAGCTTAAAGCGAGGATCACCCCTCCACTTT. Translation gives CASSLKRGSPLHF.